Shown below are 6 T cell receptor beta chains from a single sample sequenced in a study of identical twins. TCRdb reprocessed the 5' RACE reads with MiXCR, giving one entry per CDR3 protein. The sample records nearly 900,000 distinct CDR3 sequences, more than 9% being singletons. This sample was shared with a second study, whose subject was yellow fever vaccine responses in identical twins.

Sequencing was carried out using PBMCs. The receptors stem from a woman aged 18-30 years in good health.

This chain joins TRBV5-5 and TRBJ2-4; no clear D gene. Trimming took 4 bases from V and 1 from J, leaving 15 bases between them. The germline gives CDR1 SGHKS, CDR2 YYEKEE (reference sequence). The CDR3 is made up of 16 amino acids. CDR3 region: CASSPGWARAKNIQYF. The CDR3 bases are TGTGCCAGCAGCCCCGGGTGGGCGCGGGCCAAAAACATTCAGTACTTC.

This clonotype was seen repeatedly, ten times or more. The chain has TRBV2 and TRBJ1-4; D unclear. The V and J ends lost 3 bases and 5 bases respectively, with 13 bases between them. The CDR3 has 15 residues. Germline CDR1 and CDR2: SNHLY and FYNNEI. The CDR3, as DNA: TGTGCCAGCAGTGATATCCCCCCTGAGAATGAAAAACTGTTTTTT. Translated, it gives CASSDIPPENEKLFF.

This clonotype was seen a handful of times. The chain couples TRBV5-1 to TRBJ1-2; 7 bases match TRBD1. Losses at the gene ends were 2 bases for V and 6 bases for J; bases not matched to a gene: 13. CDR3 length: 16 residues. In germline, CDR1 is SGHRS, CDR2 YFSETQ. CDR3 coding DNA: TGCGCCAGCAGCTTCAGGGGGACACCGCAGGCGGATGGCTACACCTTC. The encoded protein is CASSFRGTPQADGYTF.

This chain connects TRBV5-1 to TRBJ2-7; the D gene is possibly TRBD2 (6 bases). Trimming left V 7 bases short and J 2 bases short, with 13 bases between. Germline V lookup: CDR1 SGHRS, CDR2 YFSETQ. The CDR3 covers 13 residues. This CDR3 is CASAPGGAYEQYF. The CDR3 DNA reads as TGCGCCAGCGCCCCAGGAGGGGCCTACGAGCAGTACTTC.

This chain uses TRBV7-2 with TRBJ2-7; D remains ambiguous. Trimming cost V 3 bases and J 5 bases, with 11 bases left between them. The CDR3 loop spans 13 amino acids. Germline V CDR1 and CDR2: SGHTA, FQGNSA. In DNA, the CDR3 is TGTGCCAGCAGCTTGTGGGTCACGGACGAGCAGTACTTC. This sequence encodes CASSLWVTDEQYF.

This clonotype was picked up a small number of times. V usage is TRBV9 and J usage is TRBJ2-1; TRBD2 matches at 8 bases. This CDR3 comprises 16 residues. Germline trimming cut 3 bases from V and 5 bases from J; bases unmatched to any gene: 10. Germline V gene lookup returns CDR1 SGDLS and CDR2 YYNGEE. CDR3 protein: CASSAVGRAPHNEQFF. The CDR3 DNA is TGTGCCAGCAGCGCCGTCGGGAGGGCCCCCCACAATGAGCAGTTCTTC.